One sample yielded the 26 T cell receptor beta chains listed below, sequenced in a study of shared clonotypes between healthy human individuals. Measured with immunoSEQ multiplex PCR; TCRdb has only the in-frame clones, and not every one. This table has 650,000 to 750,000 clones, roughly 70% appearing once. The sample consisted of memory CD4+ T cells sorted from blood. Stated subset: CD45RA-negative fraction. All receptors come from a young woman in good health.

This chain uses TRBV28 with TRBJ1-1; D not certain. This CDR3 is built from 13 residues. Looked up from germline, CDR1 is MDHEN and CDR2 is SYDVKM. The V end lost 5 bases, the J end lost 1 base, and 8 bases lay between the germline ends. The CDR3 loop is CASSRYWNTEAFF. CDR3 DNA: TGTGCCAGCAGTCGGTACTGGAACACTGAAGCTTTCTTT. Looking up the rest from reference TRBV28 and TRBJ1-1 gives the full variable domain: DVKVTQSSRYLVKRTGEKVFLECVQDMDHENMFWYRQDPGLGLRLIYFSYDVKMKEKGDIPEGYSVSREKKERFSLILESASTNQTSMYLCASSRYWNTEAFFGQGTRLTVV.

V gene TRBV6-4 combines with J gene TRBJ2-7, with no clear D. This CDR3 region has 18 residues. Between the trimmed V and J ends, which lost 0 bases and 3 bases, there was a span of 21 bases. CDR1 and CDR2 (germline): MRHNA, SNTAGT. This CDR3 is CASSDSKVTRRPIYEQYF. CDR3 nucleotides: TGTGCCAGCAGTGACTCGAAGGTTACCCGCCGTCCCATCTACGAGCAGTACTTC.

V gene TRBV30 combines with J gene TRBJ1-1; D is unclear. Germline V gene data show CDR1 as GTSNPN and CDR2 as SVGIG (reference sequence). CDR3 length equals 13 residues. Trimming removed 3 bases from V and 5 bases from J, with 13 bases in between. CDR3 nucleotides: TGTGCCTGGAGCCGGCCCCATATAACTGAAGCTTTCTTT. Translation gives CAWSRPHITEAFF.

The chain uses TRBV6-4 and TRBJ1-5; 8 bases map to TRBD1. This CDR3 has 16 residues. V was pared by 5 bases and J by 7 bases, with 13 bases of the junction left unmatched. The germline V gene encodes CDR1 MRHNA and CDR2 SNTAGT. Here the CDR3 DNA reads TGTGCCAGCAGTTATTACAGGGGGAAATACACGCAGCCCCAGCATTTT. It yields the protein CASSYYRGKYTQPQHF.

The chain couples TRBV6-5 to TRBJ2-1; TRBD2 agrees at 7 bases. V trimming: 4 bases; J trimming: 3 bases; junction bases outside the gene matches: 3. Germline V gene sequence: CDR1 MNHEY, CDR2 SVGAGI. CDR3 length: 14 amino acids. Here the CDR3 reads CASSLAGVYNEQFF. CDR3 in DNA: TGTGCCAGCAGTTTAGCGGGTGTCTACAATGAGCAGTTCTTC.

This clone was observed many times. V gene TRBV27 combines with J gene TRBJ2-1; 9 bases align to TRBD2. With V trimmed by 3 bases and J by 6 bases, 6 bases remained unmatched. The CDR3 length is 15 residues. Germline loops: CDR1 MNHEY, CDR2 SMNVEV (reference sequence). In DNA, the CDR3 is TGTGCCAGCAGTTTTATGACTAGCGGAGTCAATGAGCAGTTCTTC. This sequence encodes CASSFMTSGVNEQFF.

This chain connects TRBV11-2 to TRBJ2-7; 9 bases line up with TRBD1. This CDR3 comprises 15 residues. Germline V gene sequence: CDR1 SGHAT, CDR2 FQNNGV. Trimming cost V 4 bases and J 4 bases; bases outside gene matches: 8. CDR3 nucleotide sequence: TGTGCCAGCAGCTCGCCGGGACAGGGACGATACGAGCAGTACTTC. Its translation: CASSSPGQGRYEQYF.

This chain connects TRBV19 to TRBJ1-1, with TRBD1 as a possible D gene (5 bases). The CDR3 is made up of 14 amino acids. Germline values: CDR1 LNHDA, CDR2 SQIVND (reference sequence). Trimming removed 7 bases from V and 11 bases from J, with 23 bases in between. In nucleotides, the CDR3 is TGTGCCAGTAACCTGGGACTGGGGAGATCGTCGGCTTTCTTT. Protein: CASNLGLGRSSAFF.

The chain carries TRBV6-6 and TRBJ2-1, with 10 bases aligning to TRBD2. The CDR3 extends over 16 amino acids. Per the germline V gene, CDR1 is MNHNY and CDR2 is SVGAGI (reference sequence). With 2 bases clipped from V and 8 bases from J, the junction kept 9 bases outside the gene matches. The CDR3 bases are TGTGCCAGCAGTTACGGTCCTAGCGGGAGTGGCTATGAGCAGTTCTTC. Translating it yields CASSYGPSGSGYEQFF.

The table lists this clone with a count of one. The rearrangement joins TRBV4-1 to TRBJ2-7; weak D call: TRBD2 (5 bases). The CDR3 is 16 amino acids. Trimming took off 1 base at V and 1 base at J, with 14 bases between the two ends. In germline, CDR1 is MGHRA, CDR2 YSYEKL. CDR3 coding DNA: TGCGCCAGCAGCCAAGTTTTATCTGGAGGATCCTACGAGCAGTACTTC. Its translation is CASSQVLSGGSYEQYF.

About this clone: Distinct nucleotide sequences in the sample also encode this CDR3. The chain has TRBV20-1 and TRBJ2-3; no firm D call. V lost 3 bases to trimming and J lost 5 bases, with 6 bases between them. This CDR3 region has 11 residues. Germline lookup yields CDR1 DFQATT and CDR2 SNEGSKA (reference sequence). The CDR3 sequence is CSASKGDTQYF. CDR3 nucleotide sequence: TGCAGTGCTAGCAAGGGAGATACGCAGTATTTT.

V usage is TRBV18 and J usage is TRBJ2-2; the D gene is possibly TRBD2 (6 bases). From germline, CDR1 is KGHSH and CDR2 LQKENI. The CDR3 runs to 12 residues. The germline V and J ends were trimmed by 5 bases and 7 bases, with 8 bases remaining between them. CDR3 amino acids: CASSSEGGELFF. The CDR3 DNA reads TGTGCCAGCTCATCGGAGGGCGGGGAGCTGTTTTTT.

The rearrangement joins TRBV4-1 to TRBJ1-4; D possibly corresponds to TRBD1 (5 bases). The CDR3 extends over 16 amino acids. CDR1 is MGHRA, CDR2 YSYEKL, per germline. V lost 3 bases and J 4 bases, leaving 15 bases between the germline ends. The CDR3 nucleotides are TGCGCCAGCAGCCATTCAAAGACAGCGATTAATGAAAAACTGTTTTTT. Its translation: CASSHSKTAINEKLFF.

The table lists this clone with a few counts. This chain uses TRBV4-1 with TRBJ1-1; D gene ambiguous. V lost 7 bases, J lost 8 bases, and 17 bases lay in between. The CDR3 loop spans 13 amino acids. The germline gives CDR1 MGHRA, CDR2 YSYEKL. CDR3 nucleotide sequence: TGCGCCAGCACCCCGGGTCGAGGAGAAGAAGCTTTCTTT. Protein sequence: CASTPGRGEEAFF.

The DNA for the CDR3 is TGTGCCGGGCGATCAGGGGGAGGTGGCGGCTACACCTTC. Translated: CAGRSGGGGGYTF. The chain combines TRBV28 with TRBJ1-2, with 7 bases aligning to TRBD1. The germline gives CDR1 MDHEN, CDR2 SYDVKM. The J segment lost 8 bases and the V segment lost 11 bases, leaving 14 bases of the junction unmatched. This CDR3 has 13 amino acids.

This clone came up once. V is TRBV18 and J is TRBJ2-1, with 8 bases that match TRBD2. V dropped 6 bases and J dropped 3; count of bases not matched to a gene: 7. The germline V gene has CDR1 KGHSH and CDR2 LQKENI. The CDR3 contains 15 residues. The CDR3: CASSPKRENYNEQFF. Written as DNA, the CDR3 is TGTGCCAGCTCTCCAAAGCGGGAGAACTACAATGAGCAGTTCTTC.

The V call is TRBV11-3, the J call TRBJ2-1; TRBD2 aligns across 9 bases. This CDR3 region has 15 residues. CDR1 is SGHNT and CDR2 is YENEEA in the germline V gene. V gave up 4 bases and J gave up 6 bases; unmatched junction bases: 7. CDR3 amino acids: CASSSGTSKSNEQFF. In DNA, the CDR3 is TGTGCCAGCAGCTCCGGGACTAGCAAGAGCAATGAGCAGTTCTTC.

This clone was counted many times. The genes are TRBV28 and TRBJ1-1; 7 bases agree with TRBD1. CDR1 MDHEN and CDR2 SYDVKM come from the germline V gene. The CDR3 loop spans 13 amino acids. With V trimmed by 4 bases and J by 8 bases, 7 bases remained unmatched. CDR3 nucleotides: TGTGCCAGCAGTTCCGCCGACAGGGTAGAAGCTTTCTTT. Translating it yields CASSSADRVEAFF.

On this clone: Other DNA variants within this sample encode the same CDR3. The chain recombines TRBV5-1 with TRBJ2-3; D not resolved. Germline CDR1 is SGHRS and CDR2 is YFSETQ. The CDR3 covers 13 residues. The germline V and J ends were trimmed by 0 bases and 3 bases, with 5 bases remaining between them. CDR3 sequence reads: CASSLDSTDTQYF. CDR3 sequence (DNA): TGCGCCAGCAGCTTGGACAGTACAGATACGCAGTATTTT.

V and J are TRBV11-2 and TRBJ2-5; TRBD2 matches at 12 bases. Trimming took 7 bases from V and 5 from J; bases not matched to a gene: 8. CDR3 length: 15 amino acids. Per the germline V gene, CDR1 is SGHAT and CDR2 is FQNNGV. This chain's CDR3 is CASTTGTSGWETQYF. DNA of the CDR3: TGTGCCAGCACCACCGGGACTAGCGGGTGGGAGACCCAGTACTTC.

In its sample, this clone was seen many times. The chain links TRBV5-1 to TRBJ2-5; D is unclear. The CDR3 contains 16 residues. The germline V gene encodes CDR1 SGHRS and CDR2 YFSETQ. V lost 2 bases, J lost 1 base, and 15 bases lay in between. DNA of the CDR3: TGCGCCAGCAGCTTTGACGGCGAGCGCGTCCAAGAGACCCAGTACTTC. It specifies CASSFDGERVQETQYF. Variable domain in full (rest from reference TRBV5-1 and TRBJ2-5): KAGVTQTPRYLIKTRGQQVTLSCSPISGHRSVSWYQQTPGQGLQFLFEYFSETQRNKGNFPGRFSGRQFSNSRSEMNVSTLELGDSALYLCASSFDGERVQETQYFGPGTRLLVL.

This clone was recorded once. In DNA, the CDR3 is TGTGCCACCAGGGGTCTCGCGGATCAGCCCCAGCATTTT. As protein: CATRGLADQPQHF. The chain has TRBV6-6 and TRBJ1-5; maybe TRBD1 (6 bases). V dropped 10 bases and J dropped 5 bases, with 15 bases sitting between them. In germline, CDR1 is MNHNY, CDR2 SVGAGI (reference sequence). This CDR3 has 13 amino acids.

The chain links TRBV19 to TRBJ1-2; unclear D gene. Germline CDR1 reads LNHDA; CDR2 reads SQIVND (reference sequence). There are 14 residues in the CDR3. V lost 3 bases and J 4 bases, leaving 12 bases between the germline ends. The CDR3 DNA follows: TGTGCCAGTAGTATTCTATTGGGAACCTATGGCTACACCTTC. Its protein product is CASSILLGTYGYTF.

The chain is built from TRBV15 and TRBJ2-1, with 11 positions matching TRBD2. CDR3 size: 15 residues. V dropped 3 bases and J dropped 4; count of bases not matched to a gene: 2. Germline V gene sequence: CDR1 LNHNV, CDR2 YYDKDF (reference sequence). Here the CDR3 DNA reads TGTGCCACCAGCAGGACTAGCGGGGTGTACAATGAGCAGTTCTTC. Protein: CATSRTSGVYNEQFF.

The table lists this clone with a few counts. The genes are TRBV5-1 and TRBJ2-7; D remains unclear. Deletions cut 4 bases from V and 2 bases from J, with 13 bases between. This CDR3 contains 14 residues. CDR1 is SGHRS and CDR2 is YFSETQ in the germline V gene. Here the CDR3 DNA reads TGCGCCAGCAGCGACACGGCCGGAGCCTACGAGCAGTACTTC. It yields the protein CASSDTAGAYEQYF.

The rearrangement links TRBV11-3 to TRBJ1-1; D call uncertain. The germline CDR1 and CDR2 sequences are SGHNT and YENEEA. V dropped 5 bases and J dropped 5 bases, with 18 bases sitting between them. CDR3 length equals 15 residues. CDR3 residues: CASSPDRMWGTEAFF. The DNA for the CDR3 is TGTGCCAGCAGCCCCGATCGGATGTGGGGAACTGAAGCTTTCTTT.